This T cell receptor (beta chain) was identified during a study of OX40 agonist ivuxolimab in advanced cancers. Repertoires were generated with immunoSEQ multiplex PCR, while TCRdb's copy carries only in-frame clones and drops some. The table records roughly 70,000 clones, around 87% of them present only once. Trimming shortened V by 4 bases and J by 0 bases, and 16 bases separated the two germline ends. The CDR3 sequence is 16 residues long. The germline V gene encodes CDR1 SGHNT and CDR2 YYREEE (reference sequence). Sequenced material: CD4+ or CD8+ T cells sorted from blood, taken in a trial of the OX40 agonist ivuxolimab. The TCR comes from an adult with an advanced solid tumor such as melanoma, head and neck, liver or kidney cancer. This chain uses TRBV5-4 with TRBJ1-2; no definite D call. CDR3 region: CASSRSDGRTNYGYTF. DNA for the CDR3: TGTGCCAGCAGCAGATCGGACGGGCGTACTAACTATGGCTACACCTTC.